This T cell receptor (beta chain) derives from a study of cytomegalovirus exposure and HLA in healthy donors (dated by TCRdb to 2016 to 2017). About the study as a whole: An earlier analysis of roughly 500 of the donors reported around 280 Gb of sequence data and about 120 million unique TCR beta sequences obtained from about 180 million T cells. In a later analysis, previously published TCR beta repertoires from 670 or so donors were re-analyzed and high-resolution HLA genotyping was added so that TCR occurrence patterns could be studied. Every repertoire in the discovery cohort had been generated on one and the same sequencing platform. Both class I and class II loci were covered by HLA typing, at four-digit resolution. The aim of the study was to test whether cataloging public T cell receptors could identify signatures of past pathogen exposure. The number of donors typed differed by locus, with 629-630 for A, B, C, DRB1 and DQB1, over 500 for DQA1, 600 to 610 for DPA1, and 450 to 480 for DPB1. The study used immunosequencing to profile the T cell repertoires of approximately 650 subjects and linked those repertoires to cytomegalovirus serostatus. Rather than using new phenotypic data, the later analysis identified candidate immune exposures from TCR beta sequences and from how often those sequences occurred across donors. Roughly 300 gigabases of sequencing data and about 92 million unique TCR sequences made up an early release that covered approximately 650 HLA-typed donors. Donor age, sex, ethnicity and CMV serostatus were collected together with the repertoire data. In a later genetic analysis, genome-wide SNP genotypes for about three fifths of the 666 donors were used, and that subset was treated as a discovery cohort. Along with the approximately 700-subject first cohort, a separate validation cohort of roughly 110 different subjects was used. A few DR-DQ haplotypes were handled as single units for association and clustering because linkage in the cohort was strong. To predict cytomegalovirus infection status, the study combined high-throughput TCR immunosequencing, statistical association of individual TCRs with disease status, and machine learning. In an earlier analysis of a few hundred of the donors, high-throughput TCR beta sequencing was used to judge whether each TCR beta V gene segment behaved as functional or pseudogenic. On average, roughly 240,000 unique TCR beta nucleotide sequences were sequenced per donor among a few hundred genotyped donors of the cohort, with roughly a sixth of those sequences being non-productive. Among the roughly 410 genotyped donors, around 81% belonged to the genetic ancestry cluster associated with self-reported Caucasian donors. On the study overall, not on this receptor specifically: In this cohort, only TCR beta chains were sequenced, and detectable features were limited by the absence of alpha or paired-chain data. Because HLA typing was missing for some donors at each locus, association tests included only the typed subset. Linkage disequilibrium might explain the correlated functional status among segregating V segments, but an unknown experimental factor could not be ruled out. For the cohort, immune exposure information was limited to CMV serostatus. A few of the identified cytomegalovirus-associated TCR beta chains were confirmed in vitro to be specific for cytomegalovirus antigens. The study gave a list of 150 to 200 TCR beta chains associated with cytomegalovirus. According to a later analysis, parvovirus B19, influenza, CMV and Epstein-Barr virus appeared linked to several top co-occurrence clusters. According to a later analysis, most CMV-associated TCR beta chains appeared to be HLA-restricted, and the HLA associations seemed to be driven largely by CMV exposure. Most TCR sequences were observed very rarely across donors, whereas some public TCRs were present in many individuals. Presence/absence analyses assumed roughly uniform sequencing depth across donors, an assumption that may not hold. A further reported finding was that TCR beta sequences accurately predicted the HLA-A and HLA-B alleles for most subjects in the first cohort. A cluster of highly shared sequence variants was judged likely to be a technical artifact of the sequencing pipeline. The authors suggested that the approach could potentially be generalized to other disease states and immunological phenotypes. Some IMGT-functional V segments, including TRBV6-2 and TRBV6-3, could not be told apart with the 87-base-pair reads, so those segments were excluded. In a later analysis, HLA-associated TCR beta chains showed more clonal expansion and lower generation probabilities than non-associated chains that were equally common. Broadly in line with IMGT annotations, most TCR beta V segments showed up in productive rearrangements about 87% or about 30% of the time in an earlier analysis of roughly 590 of the donors. According to a later analysis, TCR association rates differed among HLA loci, with DRB1 alleles showing the most associated TCRs and HLA-C alleles showing the fewest. A later analysis associated 15,000 to 20,000 TCR beta sequences with specific HLA alleles at a false discovery rate of 0.05. Assigning TCR associations to individual alleles was difficult when HLA alleles, especially DR and DQ, strongly co-occurred. The classifier was reported to diagnose cytomegalovirus status with high specificity and sensitivity in both the original and validation cohorts. An association between a missense DCLRE1C variant and V-gene and J-gene trimming of TCR beta chains was found in a later genetic analysis and replicated in an independent cohort. The earlier analysis of about 600 of the donors excluded approximately 15 rarely observed V segments, including chromosome 9 orphons, because counts were too low. According to a later genetic analysis, donors in an Asian-associated ancestry cluster had fewer N-insertions in productive TCRs than the roughly 670-donor mean.

Library preparation employed the immunoSEQ multiplex PCR assay. For the multiplex PCR, a mixture combining 60 forward primers for TCR Vbeta segments and 13 reverse primers for TCR Jbeta segments was used. The CDR3 region of rearranged TCR beta genes was amplified from genomic DNA by a multiplex PCR assay. On the Illumina HiSeq System, the amplified TCR beta libraries were sequenced as 87-base-pair reads. As for how the authors treated the data: In a later analysis, some 80 million unique TCR beta chains were counted across the roughly 670 repertoires, and around 10 million of these chains were shared by at least two donors. A nearest-neighbor algorithm error-corrected the raw reads and collapsed the reads into unique sequences, merging closely related sequences to remove PCR and sequencing errors. To assign V, D and J gene segments, CDR3 sequences were aligned to IMGT reference sequences. For a sequence to be retained, at least a six-nucleotide match to both a V gene segment and a J gene segment was required. A rearrangement counted as productive if the CDR3 had no stop codons and remained in frame with V and J, and every other rearrangement counted as non-productive. CDR3 was defined by IMGT convention, running from the second conserved V-encoded cysteine to the conserved J-encoded phenylalanine. The earlier analysis of 500 to 650 of the donors excluded any sequence lacking an unambiguous match to a single V gene segment. An earlier analysis of several hundred of the donors called V segments functional above 56.7% productive rearrangements and segregating when the between-donor standard deviation exceeded 5%. A statistical classification framework was developed to diagnose cytomegalovirus status using the catalog of TCR beta chain sequences. A later analysis assigned V and J genes by comparing TCR nucleotide sequences with IMGT/GENE-DB human TR gene sequences. In a later analysis, CDR3 sequences and most-parsimonious VDJ recombination scenarios were assigned using the TCRdist pipeline. In a later analysis, each TCR beta chain was defined by its CDR3 amino acid sequence together with its V-gene family, and reads lacking a unique V-gene family were excluded. In a later analysis, 500 to 700 highly shared, low-generation-probability nucleotide sequences were removed to address suspected cross-contamination and a sequencing artifact. In a later analysis, a clonal expansion index was calculated for each public chain from normalized within-repertoire ranks of inferred template counts. A later analysis computed generation probabilities with a VDJ recombination model fitted to out-of-frame rearrangements, and checked the results against IGoR. In a later analysis, TCR-TCR, TCR-HLA and TCR-CMV co-occurrence was scored with hypergeometric tests, and a repertoire-size bias correction was applied to TCR pairs. To estimate false discovery rates, a later analysis permuted the HLA or CMV assignments 20 times. In a later analysis, co-occurring TCRs were grouped using DBSCAN, and TCRdist sequence similarity was added for clustering within HLA-allele-positive subsets. Co-occurrence clustering excluded repertoires with fewer than 30,000 or more than 120,000 public chains, plus five with anomalous nucleotide sharing. TCRdb carries this immuneACCESS record with in-frame sequences only. Its versions omit some clonotypes, under half of them owing to an unresolved V gene in the studies checked, with the rest unexplained. V, J and clone size were drawn from that table, and D and trimming were deduced from the DNA. For this sample there are 45,000 to 55,000 clones; approximately 52% appear just once. Around 11% of the sample rests with the top ten.

In total, fewer than 750 healthy bone marrow donors made up the cohort. At the time of sampling, every cohort member was nominally healthy, though immune exposures that went unrecorded were likely present. Of the 690 or so cohort members, around 290 had a positive CMV serostatus and about 400 had a negative one, while no CMV serostatus was recorded for the donor. A peripheral blood sample was collected from each donor, and TCR beta sequencing was performed on peripheral blood mononuclear cells. The Qiagen DNeasy Blood Extraction Kit was used to extract genomic DNA from the blood cell samples. Spanning cysteine to phenylalanine, the CDR3 consists of 14 amino acids. Kept here is only the CDR3 DNA, which spans 42 bases and is read in frame from base 1. Unmatched junction bases come to 6, with V trimmed by 4 bases and J by 5 bases. In the germline V gene, CDR1 corresponds to SGDLS and CDR2 to YYNGEE.

Comments on this clone: The target of this receptor is not known. Base quality data are lacking; no much larger clone is found one base away.

The rearrangement combines TRBV9 with TRBJ2-5, with 9 middle bases fitting TRBD2. This receptor was identified in a human donor in good health. What was sequenced was PBMCs. The CDR3 region: CASSISGGRETQYF. The nucleotide sequence reads TGTGCCAGCAGCATTAGCGGGGGCCGGGAGACCCAGTACTTC.